The 2 T cell receptor beta chains in this list originate from one sample, sequenced in a study of cytomegalovirus exposure and HLA in healthy donors. Primers for the PCR totalled 60 Vbeta and 13 Jbeta. Clones were sequenced by immunoSEQ multiplex PCR, and TCRdb holds only the in-frame ones, with some missing. The sample yields 150,000 to 170,000 clones, 80% seen once. Material for sequencing was PBMCs. The receptors shown here come from a young man in good health and CMV-seropositive.

The chain carries TRBV28 and TRBJ2-1; TRBD1 agrees at 9 bases. Per germline, CDR1 MDHEN and CDR2 SYDVKM. V shed 6 bases and J 0 bases; nucleotides not matched to a gene: 9. The CDR3 is 17 amino acids. The CDR3 DNA sequence: TGTGCCAGCAGCTCAACGACAGGGGGAAGCTCCTACAATGAGCAGTTCTTC. It specifies CASSSTTGGSSYNEQFF.

This clone has just one count. This chain joins TRBV11-2 and TRBJ2-7, with D possibly TRBD2 on 6 matching bases. V lost 1 base and J lost 4, with 11 bases in between. Germline CDR1 reads SGHAT; CDR2 reads FQNNGV. This CDR3 spans 14 amino acids. The CDR3 DNA follows: TGTGCCAGCAGCTTAGGGCGGGGCGGGTACGAGCAGTACTTC. It codes for CASSLGRGGYEQYF.